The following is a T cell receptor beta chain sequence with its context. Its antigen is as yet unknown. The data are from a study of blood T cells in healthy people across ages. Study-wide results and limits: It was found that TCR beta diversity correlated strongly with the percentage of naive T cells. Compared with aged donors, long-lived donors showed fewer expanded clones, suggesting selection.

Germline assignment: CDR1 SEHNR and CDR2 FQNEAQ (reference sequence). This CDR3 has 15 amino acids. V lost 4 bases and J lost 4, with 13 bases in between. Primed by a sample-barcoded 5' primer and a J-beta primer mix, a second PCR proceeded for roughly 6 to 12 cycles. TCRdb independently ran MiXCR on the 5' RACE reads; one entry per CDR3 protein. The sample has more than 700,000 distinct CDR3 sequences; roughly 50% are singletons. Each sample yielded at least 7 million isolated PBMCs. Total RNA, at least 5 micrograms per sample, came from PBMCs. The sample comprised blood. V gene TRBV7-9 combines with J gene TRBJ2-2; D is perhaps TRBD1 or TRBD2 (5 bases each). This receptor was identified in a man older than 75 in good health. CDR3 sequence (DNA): TGTGCCAGCAGCTCACCGGGACGGCCCACCGGGGAGCTGTTTTTT. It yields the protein CASSSPGRPTGELFF.